This T cell receptor beta chain was found in a study of blood T cell repertoires in COVID-19. Study at large: The origin of the acute and convalescent COVID-19 samples was the United States, Italy and Spain. In each case, the material was cDNA or gDNA derived from T cells, B-cell-depleted T cells, or PBMCs.

With respect to this clone: Other DNA variants within this sample encode the same CDR3.

Per the original methods: Reference gene primers were amplified, and this amplification served to estimate nucleated cell counts. Some clones are missing from TCRdb's copy, which holds only in-frame ones; the method was immunoSEQ multiplex PCR. D and trimming come from the DNA, and the V and J calls and clone size come from that table. Among hundreds of thousands of clones listed, more than 70% were seen once. The germline V gene has CDR1 SGHTA and CDR2 FQGNSA. V lost 0 bases, J lost 1 base, and 9 bases lay in between. CDR3 size: 16 residues. The chain uses TRBV7-2 and TRBJ2-2, with D maybe TRBD1 (6 bases). This receptor was taken from a woman under 40 who had recovered from COVID-19. Material for sequencing was peripheral blood. CDR3 bases: TGTGCCAGCAGCTTAGCAGGGGGAAGGAACACCGGGGAGCTGTTTTTT. This translates into CASSLAGGRNTGELFF.